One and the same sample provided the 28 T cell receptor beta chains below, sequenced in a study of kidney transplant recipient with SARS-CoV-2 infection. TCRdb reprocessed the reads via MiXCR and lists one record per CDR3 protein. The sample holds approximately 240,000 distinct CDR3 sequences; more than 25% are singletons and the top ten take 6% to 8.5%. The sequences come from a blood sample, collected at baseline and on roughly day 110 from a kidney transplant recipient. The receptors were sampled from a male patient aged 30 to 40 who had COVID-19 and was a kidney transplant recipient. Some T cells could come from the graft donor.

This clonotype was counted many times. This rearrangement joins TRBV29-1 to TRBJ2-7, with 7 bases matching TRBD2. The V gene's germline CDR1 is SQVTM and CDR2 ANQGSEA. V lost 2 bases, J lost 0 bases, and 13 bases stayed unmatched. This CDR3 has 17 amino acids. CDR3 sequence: CSVESLADAGSSYEQYF. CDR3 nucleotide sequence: TGCAGCGTTGAATCGCTAGCGGACGCCGGGAGCTCCTACGAGCAGTACTTC.

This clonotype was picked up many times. This chain's CDR3 is CASRLKSVRKTYGYTF. In nucleotides, the CDR3 is TGCGCCAGCAGACTTAAATCGGTTCGAAAGACCTATGGCTACACCTTC. The rearrangement joins TRBV5-1 to TRBJ1-2; D not certain. Trimming pared 5 bases from V and 4 bases from J, leaving 21 bases between. The CDR3 runs to 16 residues. Germline V gene lookup returns CDR1 SGHRS and CDR2 YFSETQ.

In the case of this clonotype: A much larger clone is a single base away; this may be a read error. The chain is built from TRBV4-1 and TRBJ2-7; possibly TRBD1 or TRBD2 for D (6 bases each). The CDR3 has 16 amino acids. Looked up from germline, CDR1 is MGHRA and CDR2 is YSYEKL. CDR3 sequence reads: CAGSQDEAGQIYEQYF. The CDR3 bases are TGCGCCGGCAGCCAAGATGAGGCGGGACAAATCTACGAGCAGTACTTC.

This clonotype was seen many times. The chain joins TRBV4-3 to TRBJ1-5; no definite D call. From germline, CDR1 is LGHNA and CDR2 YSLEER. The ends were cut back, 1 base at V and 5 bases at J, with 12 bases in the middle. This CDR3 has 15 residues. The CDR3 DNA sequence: TGCGCCAGCAGCCAAGCGGCCCTCGGGGATCAGCCCCAGCATTTT. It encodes CASSQAALGDQPQHF.

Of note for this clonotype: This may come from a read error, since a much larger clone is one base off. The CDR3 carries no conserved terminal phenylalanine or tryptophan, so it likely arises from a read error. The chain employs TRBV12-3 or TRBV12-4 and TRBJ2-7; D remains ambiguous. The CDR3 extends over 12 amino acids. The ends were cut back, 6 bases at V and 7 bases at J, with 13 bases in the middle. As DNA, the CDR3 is TGTGCCAGCAGCAAACCCCTGGGGGAGCAGTACATC. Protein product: CASSKPLGEQYI.

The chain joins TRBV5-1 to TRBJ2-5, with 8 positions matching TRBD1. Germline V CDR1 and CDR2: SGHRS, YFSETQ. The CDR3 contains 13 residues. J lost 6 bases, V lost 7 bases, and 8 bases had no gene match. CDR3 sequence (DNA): TGCGCCAGCGGCCAGGGGGCGGTACAGACCCAGTACTTC. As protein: CASGQGAVQTQYF.

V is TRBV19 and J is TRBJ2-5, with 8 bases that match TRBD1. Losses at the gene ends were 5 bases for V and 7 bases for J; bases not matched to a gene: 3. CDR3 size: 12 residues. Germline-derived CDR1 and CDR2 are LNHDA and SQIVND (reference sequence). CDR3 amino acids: CASSSQGGTQYF. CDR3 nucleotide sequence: TGTGCCAGTAGTTCACAGGGGGGGACCCAGTACTTC.

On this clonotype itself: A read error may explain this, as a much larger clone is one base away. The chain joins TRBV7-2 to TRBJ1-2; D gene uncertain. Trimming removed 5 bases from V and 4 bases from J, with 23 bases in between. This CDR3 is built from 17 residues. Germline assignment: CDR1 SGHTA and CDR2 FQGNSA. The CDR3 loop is CASSTQHRDEKTYGYTF. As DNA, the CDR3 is TGTGCCAGCAGCACTCAACACAGAGACGAAAAGACCTATGGCTACACCTTC.

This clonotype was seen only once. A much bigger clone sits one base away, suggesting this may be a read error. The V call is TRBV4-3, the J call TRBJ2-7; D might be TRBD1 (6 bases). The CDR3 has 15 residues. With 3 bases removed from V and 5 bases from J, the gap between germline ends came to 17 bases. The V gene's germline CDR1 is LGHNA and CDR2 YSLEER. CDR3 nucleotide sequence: TGCGCCAGCAGCCAGGCCGGGACAAGGCAGGACGAGCAGTACTTC. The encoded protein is CASSQAGTRQDEQYF.

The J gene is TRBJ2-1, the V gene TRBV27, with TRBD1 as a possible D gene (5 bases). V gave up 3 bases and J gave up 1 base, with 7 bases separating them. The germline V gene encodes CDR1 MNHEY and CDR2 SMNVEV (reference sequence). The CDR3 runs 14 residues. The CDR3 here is CASSFQGSYNEQFF. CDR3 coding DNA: TGTGCCAGCAGTTTTCAGGGTTCCTACAATGAGCAGTTCTTC.

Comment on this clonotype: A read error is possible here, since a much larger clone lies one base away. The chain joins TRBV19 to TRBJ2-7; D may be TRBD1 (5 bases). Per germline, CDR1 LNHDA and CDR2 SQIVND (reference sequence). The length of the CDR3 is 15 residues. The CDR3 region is CAGSIVTGRSYEQYF. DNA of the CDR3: TGTGCCGGTAGTATTGTAACAGGCCGTTCCTACGAGCAGTACTTC.

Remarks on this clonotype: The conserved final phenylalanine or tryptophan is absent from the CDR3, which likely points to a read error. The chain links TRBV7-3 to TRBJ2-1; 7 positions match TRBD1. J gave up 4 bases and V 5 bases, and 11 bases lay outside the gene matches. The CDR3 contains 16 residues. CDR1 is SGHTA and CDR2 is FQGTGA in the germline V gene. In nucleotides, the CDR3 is TGTGCCAGCAGCCCGGTAGGGACAGTCCATTACAATGAGCAGTTCCTC. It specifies CASSPVGTVHYNEQFL.

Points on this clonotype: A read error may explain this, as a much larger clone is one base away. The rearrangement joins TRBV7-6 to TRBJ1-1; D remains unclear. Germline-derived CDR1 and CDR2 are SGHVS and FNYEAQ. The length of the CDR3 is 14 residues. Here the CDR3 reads CASNLVTLNTEAFF. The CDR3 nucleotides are TGTGCCAGCAACTTAGTTACTCTGAACACTGAAGCTTTCTTT.

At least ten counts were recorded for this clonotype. CDR3 bases: TGTGCCAGTAGTTCCCAGCGGGAGTTCTACGAGCAGTACTTC. Protein: CASSSQREFYEQYF. The J gene is TRBJ2-7, the V gene TRBV19, with 8 positions matching TRBD2. J lost 3 bases, V lost 5 bases, and 6 bases had no gene match. Germline values: CDR1 LNHDA, CDR2 SQIVND (reference sequence). CDR3 length equals 14 residues.

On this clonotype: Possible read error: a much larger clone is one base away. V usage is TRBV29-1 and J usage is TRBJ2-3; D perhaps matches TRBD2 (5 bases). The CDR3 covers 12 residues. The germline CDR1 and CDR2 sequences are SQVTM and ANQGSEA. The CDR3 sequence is CIGGRGYNEQSF. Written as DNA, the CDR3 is TGCATCGGAGGTCGGGGTTACAATGAGCAGTCCTTC.

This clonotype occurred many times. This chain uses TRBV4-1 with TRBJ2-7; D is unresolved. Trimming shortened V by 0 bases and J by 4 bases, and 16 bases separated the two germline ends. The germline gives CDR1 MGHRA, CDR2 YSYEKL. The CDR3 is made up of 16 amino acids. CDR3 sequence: CASSQEGGSTYYEQYF. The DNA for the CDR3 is TGCGCCAGCAGCCAAGAAGGCGGATCTACGTATTACGAGCAGTACTTC.

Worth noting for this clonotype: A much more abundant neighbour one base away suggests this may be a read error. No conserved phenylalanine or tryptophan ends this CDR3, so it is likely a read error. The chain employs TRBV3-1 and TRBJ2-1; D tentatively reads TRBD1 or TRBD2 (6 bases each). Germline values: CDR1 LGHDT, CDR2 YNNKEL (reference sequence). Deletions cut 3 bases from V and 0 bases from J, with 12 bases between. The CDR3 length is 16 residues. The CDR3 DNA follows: TGTGCCAGCAGCCACCGGGGGCAAAGCTCCTACAATGAGCAGTTCCTC. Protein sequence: CASSHRGQSSYNEQFL.

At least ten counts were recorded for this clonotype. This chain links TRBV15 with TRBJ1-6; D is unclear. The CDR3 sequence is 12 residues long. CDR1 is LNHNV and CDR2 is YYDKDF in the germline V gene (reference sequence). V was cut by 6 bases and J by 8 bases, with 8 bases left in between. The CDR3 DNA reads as TGTGCCACCAGTGATGACCATTCACCCCTCCACTTT. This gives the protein CATSDDHSPLHF.

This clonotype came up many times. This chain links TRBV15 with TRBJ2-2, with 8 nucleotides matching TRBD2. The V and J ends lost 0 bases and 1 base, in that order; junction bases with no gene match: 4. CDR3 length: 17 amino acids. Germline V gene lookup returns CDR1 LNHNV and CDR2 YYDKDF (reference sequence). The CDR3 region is CATSRDRLAGNTGELFF. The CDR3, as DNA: TGTGCCACCAGCAGAGATCGGCTAGCGGGGAACACCGGGGAGCTGTTTTTT.

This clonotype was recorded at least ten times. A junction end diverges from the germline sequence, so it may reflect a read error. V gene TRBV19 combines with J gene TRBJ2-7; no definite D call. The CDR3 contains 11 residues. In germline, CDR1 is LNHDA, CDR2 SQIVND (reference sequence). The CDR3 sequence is CARSRSYEQYF. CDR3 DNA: TGTGCCAGGAGTAGATCCTACGAGCAGTACTTC.

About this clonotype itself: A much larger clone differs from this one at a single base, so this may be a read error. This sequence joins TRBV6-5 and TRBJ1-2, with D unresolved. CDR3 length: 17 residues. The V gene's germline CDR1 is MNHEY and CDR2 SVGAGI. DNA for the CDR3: TGTGCCAGCAGTACGGTCAACTCTATGCGAAAGACCTATGGCTACGCCTTC. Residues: CASSTVNSMRKTYGYAF.

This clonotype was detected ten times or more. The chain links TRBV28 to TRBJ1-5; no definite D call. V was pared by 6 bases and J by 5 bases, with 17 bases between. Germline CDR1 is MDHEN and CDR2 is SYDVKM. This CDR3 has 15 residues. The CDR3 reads CASRALGGADQPQHF. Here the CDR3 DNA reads TGTGCCAGCAGGGCGCTAGGTGGTGCGGATCAGCCCCAGCATTTT. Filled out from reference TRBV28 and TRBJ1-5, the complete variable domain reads DVKVTQSSRYLVKRTGEKVFLECVQDMDHENMFWYRQDPGLGLRLIYFSYDVKMKEKGDIPEGYSVSREKKERFSLILESASTNQTSMYLCASRALGGADQPQHFGDGTRLSIL.

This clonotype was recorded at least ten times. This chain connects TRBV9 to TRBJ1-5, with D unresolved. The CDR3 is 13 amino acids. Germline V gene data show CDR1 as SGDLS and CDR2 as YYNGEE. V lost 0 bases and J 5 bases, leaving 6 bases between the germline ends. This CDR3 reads CASSVEEDQPQHF. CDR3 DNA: TGTGCCAGCAGCGTAGAGGAGGATCAGCCCCAGCATTTT.

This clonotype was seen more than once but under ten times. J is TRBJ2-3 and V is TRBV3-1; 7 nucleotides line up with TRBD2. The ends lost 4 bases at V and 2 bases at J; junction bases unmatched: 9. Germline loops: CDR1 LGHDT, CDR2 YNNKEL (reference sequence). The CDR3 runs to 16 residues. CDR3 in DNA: TGTGCCAGCAGCCCTGGGGGGGACCGGTACACAGATACGCAGTATTTT. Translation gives CASSPGGDRYTDTQYF.

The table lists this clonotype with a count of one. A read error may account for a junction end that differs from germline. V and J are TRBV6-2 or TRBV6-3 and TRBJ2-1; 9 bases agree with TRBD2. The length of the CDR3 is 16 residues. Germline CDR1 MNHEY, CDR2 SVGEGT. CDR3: CTSRPLGLAGNNEQFF. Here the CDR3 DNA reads TGTACCAGCAGGCCCCTCGGGCTAGCGGGGAACAATGAGCAGTTCTTC.

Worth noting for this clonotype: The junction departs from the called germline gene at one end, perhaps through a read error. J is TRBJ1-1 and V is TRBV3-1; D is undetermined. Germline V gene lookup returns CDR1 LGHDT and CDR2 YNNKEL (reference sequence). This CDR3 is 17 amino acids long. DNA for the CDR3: TGTGCCAGCAGCTTAAGGTCTCCCATCTCAATTCGCACTGCAGCTTTCTTT. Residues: CASSLRSPISIRTAAFF.

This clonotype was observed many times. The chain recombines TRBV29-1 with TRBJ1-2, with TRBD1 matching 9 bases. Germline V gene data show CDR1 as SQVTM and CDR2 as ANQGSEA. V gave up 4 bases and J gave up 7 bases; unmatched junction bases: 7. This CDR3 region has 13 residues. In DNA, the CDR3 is TGCAGCGTTGGCTTGGGACAGGGCTTTGGCTACACCTTC. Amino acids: CSVGLGQGFGYTF.

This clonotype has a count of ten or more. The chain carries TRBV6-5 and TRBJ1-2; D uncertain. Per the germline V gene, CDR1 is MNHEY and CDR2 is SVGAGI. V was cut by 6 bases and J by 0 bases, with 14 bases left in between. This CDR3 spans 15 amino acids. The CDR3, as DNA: TGTGCCAGCAGGACTGACGGGAGTACTAACTATGGCTACACCTTC. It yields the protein CASRTDGSTNYGYTF.